These 11 T cell receptor beta chains came from one sample sequenced in a study of blood T cell repertoires in COVID-19. Measured with immunoSEQ multiplex PCR; TCRdb has only the in-frame clones, and not every one. The sample carries roughly 330,000 clones, around 82% recorded once. Sequenced input: peripheral blood. These receptors all come from a woman between 50 and 59 years old with acute or convalescent COVID-19.

V gene TRBV5-1 combines with J gene TRBJ1-1; D may be TRBD1 (5 bases). The CDR3 length is 14 residues. The germline V gene has CDR1 SGHRS and CDR2 YFSETQ. Trimming cost V 2 bases and J 1 base, with 9 bases left between them. The CDR3 loop is CASSFGGTNTEAFF. Written as DNA, the CDR3 is TGCGCCAGCAGCTTTGGAGGGACGAACACTGAAGCTTTCTTT.

The V and J genes are TRBV16 and TRBJ2-7; TRBD2 might be the D (7 bases). V dropped 0 bases and J dropped 7 bases, with 13 bases sitting between them. The CDR3 totals 14 residues. Germline V CDR1 and CDR2: KGHSY, FQNENV. The CDR3, as DNA: TGTGCCAGCAGCCAATCAAACAGGGAGGGAGAGCAGTACTTC. It encodes CASSQSNREGEQYF.

The chain joins TRBV19 to TRBJ2-5, with D possibly being TRBD2 (8 bases). Germline CDR1 is LNHDA and CDR2 is SQIVND (reference sequence). This CDR3 spans 17 amino acids. Deletions cut 3 bases from V and 2 bases from J, with 19 bases between. The CDR3 is CASSISGVRGRQETQYF. Here the CDR3 DNA reads TGTGCCAGTAGTATTAGCGGGGTGAGGGGGCGTCAAGAGACCCAGTACTTC. Supplemented by reference TRBV19 and TRBJ2-5, the full variable domain reads DGGITQSPKYLFRKEGQNVTLSCEQNLNHDAMYWYRQDPGQGLRLIYYSQIVNDFQKGDIAEGYSVSREKKESFPLTVTSAQKNPTAFYLCASSISGVRGRQETQYFGPGTRLLVL.

This chain connects TRBV11-2 to TRBJ1-1, with D uncertain. The germline CDR1 and CDR2 sequences are SGHAT and FQNNGV. This CDR3 has 15 amino acids. Trimming removed 5 bases from V and 0 bases from J, with 13 bases in between. The CDR3 DNA reads as TGTGCCAGCAGCCCCCTAACGGGGTTGAACACTGAAGCTTTCTTT. Translation: CASSPLTGLNTEAFF.

The chain has TRBV7-2 and TRBJ2-4; D may be TRBD2 (5 bases). V was shortened by 5 bases and J by 8 bases, with 22 bases between the two germline ends. Germline V gives CDR1 SGHTA, CDR2 FQGNSA. The CDR3 loop spans 16 amino acids. The CDR3 DNA reads as TGTGCCAGCAGCGCTCTCGGGATGCGGCAGGCGGACATTCAGTACTTC. This translates into CASSALGMRQADIQYF.

The rearrangement joins TRBV30 to TRBJ1-6; D is possibly TRBD1 (6 bases). Trimming left V 3 bases short and J 5 bases short, with 8 bases between. The CDR3 contains 13 residues. Germline V lookup: CDR1 GTSNPN, CDR2 SVGIG (reference sequence). The CDR3 DNA is TGTGCCTGGAGCAGGGGTGATAATTCACCCCTCCACTTT. Encoded protein: CAWSRGDNSPLHF.

The chain carries TRBV7-6 and TRBJ2-2; 7 bases match TRBD1. The V gene end was trimmed by 2 bases and the J gene end by 6 bases; junction bases not matched to a gene: 0. The germline gives CDR1 SGHVS, CDR2 FNYEAQ. The CDR3 totals 13 residues. The CDR3 here is CASSLRGPGELFF. The CDR3 DNA reads as TGTGCCAGCAGCTTAAGGGGGCCCGGGGAGCTGTTTTTT. Full variable domain (rest looked up from reference TRBV7-6 and TRBJ2-2): GAGVSQSPRYKVTKRGQDVALRCDPISGHVSLYWYRQALGQGPEFLTYFNYEAQQDKSGLPNDRFSAERPEGSISTLTIQRTEQRDSAMYRCASSLRGPGELFFGEGSRLTVL.

V gene TRBV18 combines with J gene TRBJ1-3, with 8 positions matching TRBD1. Per the germline V gene, CDR1 is KGHSH and CDR2 is LQKENI. Trimming cost V 3 bases and J 1 base; bases outside gene matches: 8. The CDR3 length is 17 residues. The CDR3 sequence: CASSPGQGASSGNTIYF. The CDR3, as DNA: TGTGCCAGCTCACCGGGGCAGGGGGCCTCGTCTGGAAACACCATATATTTT.

The V and J genes are TRBV16 and TRBJ1-2; weak D call: TRBD1 (5 bases). This CDR3 is built from 15 residues. The ends were cut back, 0 bases at V and 1 base at J, with 9 bases in the middle. Germline-derived CDR1 and CDR2 are KGHSY and FQNENV. The DNA of the CDR3 is TGTGCCAGCAGCCAATCCGCGGGACTTAACTATGGCTACACCTTC. Protein product: CASSQSAGLNYGYTF.

The rearrangement joins TRBV10-3 to TRBJ2-1, with 10 bases that match TRBD2. Germline CDR1 is ENHRY and CDR2 is SYGVKD. V lost 8 bases to trimming and J lost 0 bases; unmatched junction nucleotides: 4. The CDR3 runs 15 residues. The chain's CDR3 is CAIESSGSSYNEQFF. The CDR3, as DNA: TGTGCCATCGAATCTAGCGGGAGCTCCTACAATGAGCAGTTCTTC.

The V gene is TRBV7-8, the J gene TRBJ2-5; 7 bases map to TRBD1. V was clipped by 4 bases and J by 2 bases; unmatched bases: 4. The germline V gene has CDR1 SGHVS and CDR2 FQNEAQ. CDR3 size: 14 residues. The DNA of the CDR3 is TGTGCCAGCAGCTCACAGGGGTTTCAAGAGACCCAGTACTTC. Protein: CASSSQGFQETQYF. Full variable domain (outside the CDR3, taken from reference TRBV7-8 and TRBJ2-5): GAGVSQSPRYKVAKRGQDVALRCDPISGHVSLFWYQQALGQGPEFLTYFQNEAQLDKSGLPSDRFFAERPEGSVSTLKIQRTQQEDSAVYLCASSSQGFQETQYFGPGTRLLVL.